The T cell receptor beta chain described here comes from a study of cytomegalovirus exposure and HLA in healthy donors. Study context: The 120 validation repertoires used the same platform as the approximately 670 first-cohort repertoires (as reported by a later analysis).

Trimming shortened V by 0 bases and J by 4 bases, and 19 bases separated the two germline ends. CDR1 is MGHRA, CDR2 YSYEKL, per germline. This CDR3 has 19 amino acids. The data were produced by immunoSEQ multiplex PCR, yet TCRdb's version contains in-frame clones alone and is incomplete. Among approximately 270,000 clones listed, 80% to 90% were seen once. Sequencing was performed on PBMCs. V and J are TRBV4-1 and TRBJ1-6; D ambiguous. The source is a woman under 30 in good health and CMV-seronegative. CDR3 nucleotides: TGCGCCAGCAGCCAAGATCGAGTAGGCAGGCATACTTATAATTCACCCCTCCACTTT. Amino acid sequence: CASSQDRVGRHTYNSPLHF.